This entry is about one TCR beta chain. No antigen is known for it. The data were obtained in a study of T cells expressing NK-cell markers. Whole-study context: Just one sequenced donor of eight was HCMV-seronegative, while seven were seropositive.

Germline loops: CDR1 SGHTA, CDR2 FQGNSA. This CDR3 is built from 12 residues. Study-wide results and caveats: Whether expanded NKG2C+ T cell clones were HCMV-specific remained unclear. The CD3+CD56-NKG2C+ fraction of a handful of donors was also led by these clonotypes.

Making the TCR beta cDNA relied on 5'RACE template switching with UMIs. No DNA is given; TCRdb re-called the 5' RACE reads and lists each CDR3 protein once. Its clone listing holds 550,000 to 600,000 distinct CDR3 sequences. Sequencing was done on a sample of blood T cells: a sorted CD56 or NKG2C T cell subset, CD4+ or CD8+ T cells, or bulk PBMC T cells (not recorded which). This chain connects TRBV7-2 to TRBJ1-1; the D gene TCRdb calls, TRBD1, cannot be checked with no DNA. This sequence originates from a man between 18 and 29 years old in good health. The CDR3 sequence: CASSFPGQGGLF.